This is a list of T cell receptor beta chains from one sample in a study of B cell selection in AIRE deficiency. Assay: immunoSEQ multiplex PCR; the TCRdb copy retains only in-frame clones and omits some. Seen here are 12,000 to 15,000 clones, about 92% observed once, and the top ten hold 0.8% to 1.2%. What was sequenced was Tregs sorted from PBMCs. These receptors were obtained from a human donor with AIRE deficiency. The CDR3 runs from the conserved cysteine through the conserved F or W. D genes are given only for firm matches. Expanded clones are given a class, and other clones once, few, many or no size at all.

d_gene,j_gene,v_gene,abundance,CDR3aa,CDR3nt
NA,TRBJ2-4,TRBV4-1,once,CASSIGGGLLNIQYF,TGCGCCAGCAGCATAGGTGGGGGGCTACTAAACATTCAGTACTTC
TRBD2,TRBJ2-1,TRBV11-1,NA,CASSPTSGSRNEQFF,TGTGCCAGCAGCCCTACTAGCGGGAGTCGCAATGAGCAGTTCTTC
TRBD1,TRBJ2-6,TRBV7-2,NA,CASSLRTGGGGANVLTF,TGTGCCAGCAGCCTCCGGACAGGGGGCGGTGGGGCCAACGTCCTGACTTTC
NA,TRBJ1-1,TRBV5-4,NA,CASSLNGARKNTEAFF,TGTGCCAGCAGCTTGAATGGGGCCAGAAAGAACACTGAAGCTTTCTTT
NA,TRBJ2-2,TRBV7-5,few,CVRSLGGPGELFF,TGTGTCAGAAGTCTAGGGGGTCCCGGGGAGCTGTTTTTT
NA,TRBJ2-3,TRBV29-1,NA,CSVAGGGDTQYF,TGCAGCGTTGCCGGGGGAGGAGATACGCAGTATTTT
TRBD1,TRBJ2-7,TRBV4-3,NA,CASSLLGTGVSEQYF,TGCGCCAGCAGCCTCTTAGGGACAGGGGTTTCCGAGCAGTACTTC
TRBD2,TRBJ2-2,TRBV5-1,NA,CASSFSGRAGELFF,TGCGCCAGCAGCTTTAGCGGGAGGGCCGGGGAGCTGTTTTTT
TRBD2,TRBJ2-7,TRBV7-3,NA,CASSLSGSSYEQYF,TGTGCCAGCAGCTTAAGCGGGAGCAGTTACGAGCAGTACTTC
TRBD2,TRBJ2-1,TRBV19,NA,CASSTSSGSYNEQFF,TGTGCCAGTAGTACTTCTAGCGGCTCCTACAATGAGCAGTTCTTC
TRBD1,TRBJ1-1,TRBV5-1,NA,CASSYLGQGGTEAFF,TGCGCCAGCAGCTACCTTGGACAGGGAGGCACTGAAGCTTTCTTT
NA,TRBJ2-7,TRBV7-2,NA,CASSLEGGRTPYEQYF,TGTGCCAGCAGCTTAGAGGGGGGACGGACCCCCTACGAGCAGTACTTC
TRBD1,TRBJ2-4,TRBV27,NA,CASSHYTSVHRDRGRHIQYF,TGTGCCAGCAGCCACTATACCTCGGTGCACCGGGACAGGGGACGTCACATTCAGTACTTC